This T cell receptor beta chain originates from a study of T cells after yellow fever vaccination. General observations from the study: The CD4 and CD8 compartments had a small share of their clonotypes in common. Most primary-vaccination clones recurred post-booster (around 95% CD4, around 88% CD8). Bulk-population clonotypes that are abundant could appear as contaminants in FACS-sorted repertoires.

This clonotype was picked up many times. No antigen is known for it. From the 5' RACE reads, TCRdb called clonotypes with MiXCR, one entry per CDR3 protein. The repertoire has some 69,000 distinct CDR3 sequences, around 5% of them found once; the top ten carry more than 2%. V lost 0 bases to trimming and J lost 7 bases; unmatched junction nucleotides: 2. The V gene's germline CDR1 is SGHDN and CDR2 FVKESK. The CDR3 sequence is 14 residues long. The chain links TRBV14 to TRBJ1-4; TRBD1 matches at 7 bases. This TCR derives from a young man who received the YFV17D yellow fever vaccine. The sequences come from CD4+ T cells sorted from PBMCs, collected more than 14 days after the first yellow fever vaccination. CDR3 DNA: TGTGCCAGCAGCCAAGATCCAGGGGGTGAAAAACTGTTTTTT. It specifies CASSQDPGGEKLFF. The complete variable domain, with remaining parts taken from reference TRBV14 and TRBJ1-4, reads EAGVTQFPSHSVIEKGQTVTLRCDPISGHDNLYWYRRVMGKEIKFLLHFVKESKQDESGMPNNRFLAERTGGTYSTLKVQPAELEDSGVYFCASSQDPGGEKLFFGSGTQLSVL.